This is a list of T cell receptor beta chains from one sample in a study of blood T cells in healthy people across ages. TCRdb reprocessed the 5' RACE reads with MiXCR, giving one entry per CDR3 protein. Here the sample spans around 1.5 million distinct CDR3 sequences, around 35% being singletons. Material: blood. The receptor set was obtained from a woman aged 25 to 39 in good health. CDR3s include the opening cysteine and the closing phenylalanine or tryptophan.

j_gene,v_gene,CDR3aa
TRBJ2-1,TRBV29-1,CSVHTGPISYNEQFF
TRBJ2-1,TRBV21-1,CASSNGTGEQFF
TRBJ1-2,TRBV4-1,CAAGQPNYGYTF
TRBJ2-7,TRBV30,CAWSRGGTLPYEQYF
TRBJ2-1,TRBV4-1,CASSQVISGGTHEQFF
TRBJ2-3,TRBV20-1,CSAGGASGGDTQYF
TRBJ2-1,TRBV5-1,CASSLELGGNEQFF
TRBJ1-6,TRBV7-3,CASSLRTDRDSPLHF
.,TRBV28,CASSWGIGVIYEQYF
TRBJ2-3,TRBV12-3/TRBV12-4,CASSLLVNADTQYF
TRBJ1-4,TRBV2,CASSEVGPGLEGSEKLFF
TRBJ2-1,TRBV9,CASSPNANEQFF
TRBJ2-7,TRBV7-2,CASSPSSSGIYEQYF
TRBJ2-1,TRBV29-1,CSVEEPGLAGDNEQFF
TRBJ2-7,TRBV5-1,CASSSRVRDRAYEQYF
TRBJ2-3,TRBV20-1,CSDLVEGTDTQYF
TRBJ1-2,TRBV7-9,CASSLDGTEIYGYTF
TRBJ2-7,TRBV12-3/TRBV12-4,CASRQGLSEQYF
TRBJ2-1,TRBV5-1,CASSLAGAVRDEQFF
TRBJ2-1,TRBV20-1,CSASPLLAETYDEQFF
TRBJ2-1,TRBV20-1,CSARGASGRASNEQFF
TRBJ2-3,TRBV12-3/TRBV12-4,CASSSPRIRNLTFTDTQYF
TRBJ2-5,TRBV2,CASSEGDEVAQYF
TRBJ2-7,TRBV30,CAWNRDSSYEQYF
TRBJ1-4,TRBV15,CATSRVSEPATNEKLFF
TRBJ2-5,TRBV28,CASSLQGARQETQYF
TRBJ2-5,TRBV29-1,CSVGGGGEQYF
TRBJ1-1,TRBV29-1,CSVEEGGRRTEAFF
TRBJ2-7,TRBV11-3,CAGSLGRTASYEQYF
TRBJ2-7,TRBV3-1,CASSQEPGRLAYEQYF
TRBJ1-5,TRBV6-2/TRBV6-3,CASSRRAAQPQHF
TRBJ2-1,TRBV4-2,CASSQAGAGGSYNEQFF
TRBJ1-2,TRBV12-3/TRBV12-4,CASSLGVNYGYTF
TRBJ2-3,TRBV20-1,CSARTLVTDTQYF
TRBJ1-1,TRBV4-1,CVSAQLGTGGYPEAFF
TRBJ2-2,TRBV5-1,CASSRDSLNTGELFF
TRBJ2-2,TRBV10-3,CAIKRGDNTGELFF
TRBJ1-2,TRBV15,CATSRDSLGGSYGYTF
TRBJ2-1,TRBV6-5,CAGSYGAGSDEQFF
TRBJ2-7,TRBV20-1,CSATSSGEQYF
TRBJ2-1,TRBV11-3,CASSFPPRGIYNEQFF
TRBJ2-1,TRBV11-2,CASLRRAGGNEQFF
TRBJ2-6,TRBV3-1,CASTPGSGANVLTF
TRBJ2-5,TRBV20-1,CSAPRIAGSRETQYF
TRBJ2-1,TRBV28,CASKRLEGADEQFF
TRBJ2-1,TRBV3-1,CASSQAEGLGYSDEQFF
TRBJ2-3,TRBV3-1,CASSQAGTYTGTQYF
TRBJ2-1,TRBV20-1,CSARAGPLYNEQFF
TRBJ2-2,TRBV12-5,CASGLIVAGVAGELFF
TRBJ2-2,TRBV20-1,CSASAGKLYTGELFF
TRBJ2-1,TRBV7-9,CASSSLGQGNDNEQFF
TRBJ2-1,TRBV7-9,CASSSVGMQFF
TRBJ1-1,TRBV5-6,CASSLASRRNTEAFF